The clone carrying this TCR beta chain was recorded at least ten times. Its antigen remains unknown. These data are taken from a study of early T cells in non-severe SARS-CoV-2 infection. Study-wide results and caveats: VDJdb-based matching was biased toward anti-spike CD8 responses and missed private and CD4 specificities.

Attachment of unique molecular identifiers was made to individual cDNA molecules. TCRdb recomputed calls from the 5' RACE reads with MiXCR, one row per CDR3 protein. The repertoire holds 65,000 to 95,000 distinct CDR3 sequences, approximately 12% seen once, with about 14% in the top ten. This CDR3 contains 15 residues. Unmatched junction bases numbered 9, after V lost 5 bases and J lost 4 bases. Sequenced material: whole blood, taken at baseline. The rearrangement uses TRBV12-3 or TRBV12-4 and TRBJ1-1, with 8 bases fitting TRBD1. The origin of this receptor is an adult who was a healthcare worker with PCR-confirmed SARS-CoV-2 infection or an uninfected control (not recorded which). The donor label of this sample is uncertain. CDR3: CASSGGQGRGTEAFF. CDR3 nucleotide sequence: TGTGCCAGCAGTGGAGGACAGGGCAGAGGCACTGAAGCTTTCTTT.